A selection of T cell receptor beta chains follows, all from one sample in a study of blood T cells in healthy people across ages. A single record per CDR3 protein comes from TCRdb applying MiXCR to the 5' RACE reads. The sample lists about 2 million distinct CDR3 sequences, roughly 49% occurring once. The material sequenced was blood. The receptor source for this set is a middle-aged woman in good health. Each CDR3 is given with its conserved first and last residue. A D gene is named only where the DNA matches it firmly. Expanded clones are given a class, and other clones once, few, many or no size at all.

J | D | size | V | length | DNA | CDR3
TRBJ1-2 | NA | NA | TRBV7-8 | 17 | TGTGCCAGCAGCCCCCGTCCGGGGTATAGTCGTTACTATGGCTACACCTTC | CASSPRPGYSRYYGYTF
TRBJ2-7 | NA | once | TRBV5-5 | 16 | TGTGCCAGCAGCTGGGGGGCGGAGGTGAGCTCCTACGAGCAGTACTTC | CASSWGAEVSSYEQYF
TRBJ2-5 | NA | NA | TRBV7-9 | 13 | TGTGCCAGCTATGATAGGCGGTCAGGGACCCAGTACTTC | CASYDRRSGTQYF
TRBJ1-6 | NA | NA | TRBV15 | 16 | TGTGCCACCAGCGAGATAGGGGGCTCCTATAATTCACCCCTCCACTTT | CATSEIGGSYNSPLHF
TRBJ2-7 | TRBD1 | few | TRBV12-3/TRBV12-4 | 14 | TGTGCCAGCAGTTTTCTGGACAGGGACTACGAGCAGTACTTC | CASSFLDRDYEQYF
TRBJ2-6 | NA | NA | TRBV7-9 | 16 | TGTGCCAGCAGCTTGTATCTGAACTCTGGGGCCAACGTCCTGACTTTC | CASSLYLNSGANVLTF
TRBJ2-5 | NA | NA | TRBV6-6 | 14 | TGTGCCAGCAGGGCCTCAGGGGATCGGGAGACCCAGTACTTC | CASRASGDRETQYF
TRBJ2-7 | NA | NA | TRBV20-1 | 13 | TGCAGTGCTAGCCTTGGCAGGGGTTACGAGCAGTACTTC | CSASLGRGYEQYF
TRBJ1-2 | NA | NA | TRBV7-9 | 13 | TGTGCCAGCAGCCCGGGCGAGCCCCTCGGCTACACCTTC | CASSPGEPLGYTF
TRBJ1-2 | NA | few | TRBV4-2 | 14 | TGTGCCAGCAGCCAAGAAACAGGGATCCACGGCTACACCTTC | CASSQETGIHGYTF
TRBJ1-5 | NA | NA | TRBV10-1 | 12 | TGCGCCAGCAGTGAGTACGGCCAGCCCCAGCATTTT | CASSEYGQPQHF
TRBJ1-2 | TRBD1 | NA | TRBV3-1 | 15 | TGTGCCAGCAGCCAAGGGACAGGATATATTGGTGGCTACACCTTC | CASSQGTGYIGGYTF
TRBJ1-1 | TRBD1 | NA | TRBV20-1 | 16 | TGCAGTGCTAGAGCGACAGGGACGAAACTGAACACTGAAGCTTTCTTT | CSARATGTKLNTEAFF